Reported below is one T cell receptor (beta chain). Its specificity is unknown. The source of the sample is a study of CD8+ T cells in alopecia areata. Across the study: Percent affected scalp area, the SALT score, rated treated patients' severity. Whole-study results and caveats: Having one nonresponder leaves uncertain how baseline CD8+ expansion relates to response. Scalp clonality and expanded CD8+ clones among the top 100 fell significantly with tofacitinib.

Germline V gene lookup returns CDR1 SEHNR and CDR2 FQNEAQ (reference sequence). CDR3 size: 13 residues. Trimming cost V 5 bases and J 4 bases, with 11 bases left between them. RNA extraction was followed by reverse transcription into cDNA, which acted as the sequencing template. Profiled with immunoSEQ multiplex PCR; TCRdb holds only in-frame clones, not every one. The sample includes about 140,000 clones, roughly 52% seen only once; the top ten take 15%. The treatment was: oral pan-JAK inhibitor, 5-10 mg twice daily. Patients with alopecia areata provided lesional scalp punch biopsies as well as peripheral blood.

This material consisted of CD8+ T cells sorted from blood, taken at week 4, from a patient treated with tofacitinib. The receptor comes from a human donor with alopecia areata. V is TRBV7-9 and J is TRBJ1-2; a possible D gene is TRBD1 (5 bases). This CDR3 reads CASSLGVPYGYTF. The CDR3 coding sequence is TGTGCCAGCAGCCTAGGGGTCCCCTATGGCTACACCTTC.